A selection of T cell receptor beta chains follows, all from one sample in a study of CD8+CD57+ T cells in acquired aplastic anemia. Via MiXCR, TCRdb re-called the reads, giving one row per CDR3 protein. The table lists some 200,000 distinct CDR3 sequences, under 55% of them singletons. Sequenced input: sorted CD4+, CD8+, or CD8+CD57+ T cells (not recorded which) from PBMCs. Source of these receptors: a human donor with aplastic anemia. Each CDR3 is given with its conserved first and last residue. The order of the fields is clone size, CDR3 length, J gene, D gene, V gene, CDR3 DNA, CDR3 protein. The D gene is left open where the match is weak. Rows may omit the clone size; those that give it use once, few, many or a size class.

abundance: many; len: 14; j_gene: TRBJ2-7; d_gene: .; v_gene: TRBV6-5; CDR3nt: TGTGCCAGCAGTTACTGGGGCGCGACCTACGAGCAGTACTTC; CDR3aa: CASSYWGATYEQYF
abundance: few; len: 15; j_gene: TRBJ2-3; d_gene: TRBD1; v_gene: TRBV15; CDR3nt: TGTGCCACCAGCAGAGACGGACAGGGGAGAGATACGCAGTATTTT; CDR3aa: CATSRDGQGRDTQYF
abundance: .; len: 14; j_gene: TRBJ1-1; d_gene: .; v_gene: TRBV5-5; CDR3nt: TGTGCCAGCAGCTTGGCAGGCTTGGGGACTGAAGCTTTCTTT; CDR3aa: CASSLAGLGTEAFF
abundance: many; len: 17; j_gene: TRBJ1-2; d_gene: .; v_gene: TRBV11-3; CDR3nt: TGTGCCAGCAGCTTAGGGCAGGGTGCCCTCTCACACTATGGCTACACCTTC; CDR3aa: CASSLGQGALSHYGYTF
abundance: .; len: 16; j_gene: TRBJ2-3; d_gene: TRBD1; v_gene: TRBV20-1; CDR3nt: TGCAGTGCTGAGTCGCTGGACAGGGGGAGCACAGATACGCAGTATTTT; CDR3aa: CSAESLDRGSTDTQYF
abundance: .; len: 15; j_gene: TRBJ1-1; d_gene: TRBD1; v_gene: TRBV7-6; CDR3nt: TGTGCCAGCAGCAGTCGGGACAGCGGGAACACTGAAGCTTTCTTT; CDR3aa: CASSSRDSGNTEAFF
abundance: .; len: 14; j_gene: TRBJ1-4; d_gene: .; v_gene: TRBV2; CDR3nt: TGTGCCAGCAGTGTCGGAGCAACTAATGAAAAACTGTTTTTT; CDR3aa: CASSVGATNEKLFF
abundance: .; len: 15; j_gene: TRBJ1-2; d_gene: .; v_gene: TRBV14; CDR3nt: TGTGCCAGCAGCCAGGCCTCTTCAACTAACTATGGCTACACCTTC; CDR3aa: CASSQASSTNYGYTF
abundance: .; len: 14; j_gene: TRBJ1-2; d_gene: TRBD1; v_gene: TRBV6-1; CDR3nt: TGTGCCAGCAGCTTAGGGACAGGGTCAGATGGCTACACCTTC; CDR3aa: CASSLGTGSDGYTF
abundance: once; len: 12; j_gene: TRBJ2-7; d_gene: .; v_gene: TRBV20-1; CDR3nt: TGCAGTGCTAGCGGTCAGGTCTACGAGCAGTACTTC; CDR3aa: CSASGQVYEQYF
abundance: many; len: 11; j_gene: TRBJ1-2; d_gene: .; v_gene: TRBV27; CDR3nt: TGTGCCAGCAGTTCTCCTGCCGGCTACACCTTC; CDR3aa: CASSSPAGYTF
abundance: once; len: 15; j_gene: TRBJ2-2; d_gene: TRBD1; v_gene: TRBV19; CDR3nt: TGTGCCAGTAGTCAACAGGGGGCTAACACCGGGGAGCTGTTTTTT; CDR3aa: CASSQQGANTGELFF
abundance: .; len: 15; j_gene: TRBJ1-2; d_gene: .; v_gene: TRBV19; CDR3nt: TGTGCCAGTAGTCCGACGCCCTTAGGAAACTATGGCTACACCTTC; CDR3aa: CASSPTPLGNYGYTF
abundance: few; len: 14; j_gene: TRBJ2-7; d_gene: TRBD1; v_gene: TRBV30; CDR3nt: TGTGCCTGGAGTAGACAGGGTGGAGGCTACGAGCAGTACTTC; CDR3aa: CAWSRQGGGYEQYF